These 7 T cell receptor beta chains were all obtained from the same sample, sequenced in a study of identical twins (dated by TCRdb to 2016 to 2017). The library was built by means of 5' RACE. The listed sequencing device is Illumina HiSeq 2000. In TCRdb, the public reads were trimmed at Q25 with fastp and aligned with MiXCR, with productive beta chains retained. Every distinct CDR3 protein forms one entry, paired with its most common genes and DNA. Counted in this sample were 1.5 million or so distinct CDR3 sequences; under 35% of them appeared once. Roughly 0.3% of the sample is held by the ten biggest clonotypes. Sequenced input: cord blood. These receptor sequences come from a newborn girl in good health.

The chain recombines TRBV7-9 with TRBJ2-1; D gene uncertain. CDR1 and CDR2 from the germline V gene are SEHNR and FQNEAQ (reference sequence). Trimming shortened V by 11 bases and J by 8 bases, and 4 bases separated the two germline ends. The CDR3 is 8 amino acids. CDR3 sequence (DNA): TGTGCCGGGGATGAGCAGTTCTTC. This sequence encodes CAGDEQFF.

The sample holds a few counts of this clonotype. The V and J genes are TRBV7-9 and TRBJ1-4; 10 bases agree with TRBD1. V lost 0 bases and J lost 8; bases outside the gene matches: 3. Germline CDR1 reads SEHNR; CDR2 reads FQNEAQ (reference sequence). The CDR3 is 15 residues long. The CDR3 sequence is CASSLAGTGEEKLFF. CDR3 coding DNA: TGTGCCAGCAGCTTAGCGGGGACAGGGGAGGAAAAACTGTTTTTT.

This chain links TRBV4-1 with TRBJ2-4; D is possibly TRBD2 (6 bases). CDR1 and CDR2 from the germline V gene are MGHRA and YSYEKL. The CDR3 length is 15 residues. Deletions cut 1 base from V and 13 bases from J, with 20 bases between. The CDR3 region has the DNA TGCGCCAGCAGCCAAGGACTAGTCCTATACAATGAGCAGTACTTC. This codes for CASSQGLVLYNEQYF.

This sequence joins TRBV28 and TRBJ2-1; 9 bases fit TRBD2. The J segment lost 5 bases and the V segment lost 2 bases, leaving 4 bases of the junction unmatched. Germline V gene data show CDR1 as MDHEN and CDR2 as SYDVKM. CDR3 length: 15 amino acids. CDR3 amino acids: CASSLVSSGNNEQFF. DNA for the CDR3: TGTGCCAGCAGTTTAGTGTCTAGCGGGAACAATGAGCAGTTCTTC.

In its sample, this clonotype was seen many times. A junction end diverges from the germline sequence, so it may reflect a read error. The rearrangement uses TRBV5-1 and TRBJ2-5; unclear D gene. The CDR3 has 13 amino acids. CDR1 is SGHRS and CDR2 is YFSETQ in the germline V gene. The CDR3 DNA follows: TGTGCCAGCAGCTTGGGTCAGGAAGAGACCCAGTACTTC. It specifies CASSLGQEETQYF.

This chain uses TRBV2 with TRBJ1-4; D gene uncertain. V was cut by 7 bases and J by 5 bases, with 11 bases left in between. CDR3 length: 13 residues. Germline V gives CDR1 SNHLY, CDR2 FYNNEI. The CDR3 coding sequence is TGTGCCAGCAATGGGATCAAAAATGAAAAACTGTTTTTT. Its translation: CASNGIKNEKLFF. Full variable domain (missing parts from reference TRBV2 and TRBJ1-4): EPEVTQTPSHQVTQMGQEVILRCVPISNHLYFYWYRQILGQKVEFLVSFYNNEISEKSEIFDDQFSVERPDGSNFTLKIRSTKLEDSAMYFCASNGIKNEKLFFGSGTQLSVL.

This sequence joins TRBV27 and TRBJ2-1; D remains unclear. Germline lookup yields CDR1 MNHEY and CDR2 SMNVEV (reference sequence). The V gene lost 0 bases and the J gene lost 3 bases, with 9 bases spanning the gap. The CDR3 loop spans 15 amino acids. This CDR3 is CASSLSRAFYNEQFF. The CDR3 bases are TGTGCCAGCAGTTTATCGCGAGCCTTCTACAATGAGCAGTTCTTC.